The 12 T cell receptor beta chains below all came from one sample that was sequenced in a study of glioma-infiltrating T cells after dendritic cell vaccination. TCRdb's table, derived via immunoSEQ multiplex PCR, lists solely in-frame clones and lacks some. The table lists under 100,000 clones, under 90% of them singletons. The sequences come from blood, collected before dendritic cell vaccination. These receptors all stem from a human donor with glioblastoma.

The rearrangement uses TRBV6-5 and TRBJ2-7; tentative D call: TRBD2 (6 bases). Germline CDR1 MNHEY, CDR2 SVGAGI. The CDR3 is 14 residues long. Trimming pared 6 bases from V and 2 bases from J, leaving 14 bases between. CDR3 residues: CASSQDGGPYEQYF. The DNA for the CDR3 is TGTGCCAGCAGCCAGGACGGAGGGCCCTACGAGCAGTACTTC.

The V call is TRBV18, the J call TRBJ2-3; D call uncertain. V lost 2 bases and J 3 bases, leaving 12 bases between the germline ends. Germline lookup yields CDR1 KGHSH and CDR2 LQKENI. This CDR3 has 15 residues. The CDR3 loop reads CASSPNFLGTDTQYF. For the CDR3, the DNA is TGTGCCAGCTCACCAAATTTTCTAGGTACAGATACGCAGTATTTT.

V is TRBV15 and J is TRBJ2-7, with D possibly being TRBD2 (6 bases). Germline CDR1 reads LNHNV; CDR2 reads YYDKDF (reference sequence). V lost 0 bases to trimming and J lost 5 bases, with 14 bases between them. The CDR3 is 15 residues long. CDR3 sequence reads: CATSRDSGSGDEQYF. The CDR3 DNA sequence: TGTGCCACCAGCAGAGATTCCGGGAGTGGTGACGAGCAGTACTTC.

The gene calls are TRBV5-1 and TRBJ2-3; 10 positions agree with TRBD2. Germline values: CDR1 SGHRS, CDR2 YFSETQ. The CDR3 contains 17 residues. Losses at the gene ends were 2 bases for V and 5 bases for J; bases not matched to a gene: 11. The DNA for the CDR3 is TGCGCCAGCAGCTTAACCATGCTAGCGGGAGTAGTAGATACGCAGTATTTT. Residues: CASSLTMLAGVVDTQYF. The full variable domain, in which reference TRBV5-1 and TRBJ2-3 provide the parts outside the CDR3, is KAGVTQTPRYLIKTRGQQVTLSCSPISGHRSVSWYQQTPGQGLQFLFEYFSETQRNKGNFPGRFSGRQFSNSRSEMNVSTLELGDSALYLCASSLTMLAGVVDTQYFGPGTRLTVL.

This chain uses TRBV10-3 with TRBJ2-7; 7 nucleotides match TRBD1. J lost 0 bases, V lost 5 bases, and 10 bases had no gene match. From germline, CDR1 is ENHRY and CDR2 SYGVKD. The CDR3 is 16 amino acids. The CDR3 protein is CAISITDRRTSYEQYF. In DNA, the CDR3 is TGTGCCATCAGTATCACGGACAGGCGGACCTCCTACGAGCAGTACTTC.

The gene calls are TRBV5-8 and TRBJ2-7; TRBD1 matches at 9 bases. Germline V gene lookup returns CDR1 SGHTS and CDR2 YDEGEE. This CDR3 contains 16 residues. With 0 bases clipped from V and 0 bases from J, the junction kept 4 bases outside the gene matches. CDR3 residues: CASSLAGTGTSYEQYF. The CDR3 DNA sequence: TGTGCCAGCAGCTTGGCCGGGACAGGGACCTCCTACGAGCAGTACTTC.

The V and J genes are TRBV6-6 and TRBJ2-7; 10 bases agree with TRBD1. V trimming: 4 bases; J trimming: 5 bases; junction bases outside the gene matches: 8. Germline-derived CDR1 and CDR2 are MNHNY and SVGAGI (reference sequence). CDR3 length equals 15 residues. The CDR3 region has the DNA TGTGCCAGCAGTTCCCCCGGGACAGGGGTTGACGAGCAGTACTTC. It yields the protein CASSSPGTGVDEQYF.

Here the CDR3 reads CASMLGLNTEAFF. In DNA, the CDR3 is TGTGCCAGCATGTTGGGGCTCAACACTGAAGCTTTCTTT. The chain employs TRBV2 and TRBJ1-1; possible D gene TRBD1, 5 bases. The ends were cut back, 7 bases at V and 2 bases at J, with 11 bases in the middle. Germline V CDR1 and CDR2: SNHLY, FYNNEI. This CDR3 is built from 13 residues.

The CDR3 DNA is TGTGCCAGCAGCTTGTCACTAGCGACCACAGATACGCAGTATTTT. This translates into CASSLSLATTDTQYF. J is TRBJ2-3 and V is TRBV5-6, with TRBD2 matching over 7 bases. The CDR3 has 15 amino acids. Germline CDR1 is SGHDT and CDR2 is YYEEEE. Losses at the gene ends were 1 base for V and 2 bases for J; bases not matched to a gene: 4. The full variable domain, in which reference TRBV5-6 and TRBJ2-3 provide the parts outside the CDR3, is DAGVTQSPTHLIKTRGQQVTLRCSPKSGHDTVSWYQQALGQGPQFIFQYYEEEERQRGNFPDRFSGHQFPNYSSELNVNALLLGDSALYLCASSLSLATTDTQYFGPGTRLTVL.

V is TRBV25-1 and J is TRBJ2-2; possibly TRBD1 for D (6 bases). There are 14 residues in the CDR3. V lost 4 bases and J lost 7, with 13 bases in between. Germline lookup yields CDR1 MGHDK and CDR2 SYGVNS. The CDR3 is CASSALRGGGELFF. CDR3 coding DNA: TGTGCCAGCAGTGCCCTCAGGGGCGGCGGGGAGCTGTTTTTT.

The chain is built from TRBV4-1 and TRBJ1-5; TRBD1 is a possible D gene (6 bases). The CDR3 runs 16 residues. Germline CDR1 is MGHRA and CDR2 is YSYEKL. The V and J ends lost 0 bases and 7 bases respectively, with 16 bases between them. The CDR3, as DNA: TGCGCCAGCAGCCAAGAAAATACCCAGGGGAGACAGCCCCAGCATTTT. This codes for CASSQENTQGRQPQHF.

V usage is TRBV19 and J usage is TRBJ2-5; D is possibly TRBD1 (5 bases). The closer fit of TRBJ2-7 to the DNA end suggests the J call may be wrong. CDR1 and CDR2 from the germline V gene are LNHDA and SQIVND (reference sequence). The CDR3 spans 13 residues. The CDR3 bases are TGTGCCAGTAGTCGCCAAGGGGCTTACGAGCAGTACTTC. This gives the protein CASSRQGAYEQYF.